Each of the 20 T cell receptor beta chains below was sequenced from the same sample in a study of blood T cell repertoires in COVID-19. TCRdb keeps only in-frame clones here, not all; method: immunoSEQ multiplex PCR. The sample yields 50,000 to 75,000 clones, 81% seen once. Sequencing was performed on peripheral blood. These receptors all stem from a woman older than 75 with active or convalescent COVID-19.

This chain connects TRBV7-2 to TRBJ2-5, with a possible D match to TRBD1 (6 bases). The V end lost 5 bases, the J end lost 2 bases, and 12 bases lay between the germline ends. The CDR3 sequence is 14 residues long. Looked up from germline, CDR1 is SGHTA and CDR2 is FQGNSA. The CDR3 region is CASSIGQSQETQYF. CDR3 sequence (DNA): TGTGCCAGCAGCATAGGACAGTCGCAAGAGACCCAGTACTTC.

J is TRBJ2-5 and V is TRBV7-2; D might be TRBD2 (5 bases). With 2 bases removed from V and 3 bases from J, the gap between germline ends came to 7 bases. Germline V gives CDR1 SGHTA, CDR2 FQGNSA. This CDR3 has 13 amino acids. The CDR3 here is CASSLMREETQYF. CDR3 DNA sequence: TGTGCCAGCAGCTTAATGAGGGAAGAGACCCAGTACTTC.

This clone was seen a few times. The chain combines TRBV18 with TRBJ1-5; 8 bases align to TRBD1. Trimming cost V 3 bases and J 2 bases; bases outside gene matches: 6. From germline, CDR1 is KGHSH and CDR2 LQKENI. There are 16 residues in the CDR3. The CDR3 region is CASSPPQGAGNQPQHF. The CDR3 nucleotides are TGTGCCAGCTCACCGCCTCAGGGGGCGGGCAATCAGCCCCAGCATTTT.

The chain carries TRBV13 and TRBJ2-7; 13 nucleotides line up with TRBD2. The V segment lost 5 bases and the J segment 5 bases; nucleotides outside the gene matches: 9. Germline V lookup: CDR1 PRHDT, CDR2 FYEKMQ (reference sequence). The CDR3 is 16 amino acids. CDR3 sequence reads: CASSRGLAGFLNEQYF. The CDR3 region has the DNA TGTGCCAGCAGCCGGGGACTAGCGGGGTTTCTAAACGAGCAGTACTTC.

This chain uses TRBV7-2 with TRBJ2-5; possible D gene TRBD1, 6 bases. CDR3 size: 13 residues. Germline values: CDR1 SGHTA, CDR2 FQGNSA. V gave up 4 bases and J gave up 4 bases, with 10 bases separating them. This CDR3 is CASSSARGETQYF. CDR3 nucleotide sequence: TGTGCCAGCAGCTCCGCCAGGGGAGAGACCCAGTACTTC.

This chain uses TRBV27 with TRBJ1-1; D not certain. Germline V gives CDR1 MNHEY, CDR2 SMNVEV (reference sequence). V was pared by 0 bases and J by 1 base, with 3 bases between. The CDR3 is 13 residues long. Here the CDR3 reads CASSLSRNTEAFF. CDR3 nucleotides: TGTGCCAGCAGTTTATCTCGGAACACTGAAGCTTTCTTT.

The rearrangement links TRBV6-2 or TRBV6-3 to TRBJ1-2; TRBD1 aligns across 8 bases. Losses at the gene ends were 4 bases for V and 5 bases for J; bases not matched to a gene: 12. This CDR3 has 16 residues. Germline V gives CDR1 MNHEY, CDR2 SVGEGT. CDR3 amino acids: CASSWRQGSLSYGYTF. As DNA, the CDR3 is TGTGCCAGCAGTTGGAGACAGGGGTCGCTCTCTTATGGCTACACCTTC.

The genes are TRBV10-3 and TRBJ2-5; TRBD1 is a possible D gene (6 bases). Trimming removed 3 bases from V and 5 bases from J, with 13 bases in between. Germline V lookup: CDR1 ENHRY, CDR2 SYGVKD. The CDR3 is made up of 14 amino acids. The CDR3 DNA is TGTGCCATCAGTGATACAGGGAACGGGGAGACCCAGTACTTC. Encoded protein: CAISDTGNGETQYF.

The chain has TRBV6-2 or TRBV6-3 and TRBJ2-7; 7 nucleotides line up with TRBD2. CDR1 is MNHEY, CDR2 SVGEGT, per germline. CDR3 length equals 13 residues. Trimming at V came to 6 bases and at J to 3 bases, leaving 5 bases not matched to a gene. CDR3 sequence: CASSPSGVYEQYF. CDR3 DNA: TGTGCCAGCAGCCCCAGCGGGGTCTACGAGCAGTACTTC.

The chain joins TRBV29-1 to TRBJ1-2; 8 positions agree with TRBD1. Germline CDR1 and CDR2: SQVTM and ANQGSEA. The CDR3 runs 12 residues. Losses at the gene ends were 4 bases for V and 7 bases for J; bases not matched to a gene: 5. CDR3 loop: CSVVSDRGGYTF. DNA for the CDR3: TGCAGCGTTGTGTCAGACAGGGGTGGCTACACCTTC.

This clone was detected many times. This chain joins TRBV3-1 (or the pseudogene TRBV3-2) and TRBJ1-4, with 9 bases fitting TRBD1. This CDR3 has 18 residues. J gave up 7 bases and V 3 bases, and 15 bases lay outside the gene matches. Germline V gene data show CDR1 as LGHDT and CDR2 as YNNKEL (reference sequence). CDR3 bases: TGTGCCAGCAGCCATAATTCAGGAACAGGGGGCGGCCGTGAAAAACTGTTTTTT. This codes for CASSHNSGTGGGREKLFF.

The CDR3 spells CASSMFVWGRGQETQYF. CDR3 in DNA: TGTGCCAGTAGCATGTTTGTGTGGGGGAGGGGGCAAGAGACCCAGTACTTC. V gene TRBV19 combines with J gene TRBJ2-5; D is possibly TRBD2 (7 bases). This CDR3 is built from 17 residues. CDR1 LNHDA and CDR2 SQIVND come from the germline V gene (reference sequence). V lost 6 bases, J lost 2 bases, and 22 bases lay in between.

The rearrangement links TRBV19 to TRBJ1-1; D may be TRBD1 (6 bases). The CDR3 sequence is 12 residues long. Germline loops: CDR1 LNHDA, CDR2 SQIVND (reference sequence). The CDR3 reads CGVQGLNTEAFF. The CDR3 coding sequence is TGTGGAGTACAGGGTTTGAACACTGAAGCTTTCTTT.

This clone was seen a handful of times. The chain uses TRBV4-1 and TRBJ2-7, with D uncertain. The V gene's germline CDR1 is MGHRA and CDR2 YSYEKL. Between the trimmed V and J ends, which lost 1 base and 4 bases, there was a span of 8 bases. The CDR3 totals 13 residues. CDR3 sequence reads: CASSQVSKYEQYF. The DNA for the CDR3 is TGCGCCAGCAGCCAAGTAAGCAAGTACGAGCAGTACTTC.

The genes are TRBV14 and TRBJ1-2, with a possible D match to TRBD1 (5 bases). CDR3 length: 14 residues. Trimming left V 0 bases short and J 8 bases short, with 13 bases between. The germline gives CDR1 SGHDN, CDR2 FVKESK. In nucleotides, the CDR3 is TGTGCCAGCAGCCAAGACAGGGTTCCGGGCGGCTACACCTTC. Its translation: CASSQDRVPGGYTF.

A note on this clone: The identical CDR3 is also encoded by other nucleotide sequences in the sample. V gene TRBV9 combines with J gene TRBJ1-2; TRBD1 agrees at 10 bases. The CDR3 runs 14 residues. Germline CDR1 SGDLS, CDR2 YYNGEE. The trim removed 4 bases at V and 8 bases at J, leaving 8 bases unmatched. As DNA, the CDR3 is TGTGCCAGCAGCCCCCTGACAGGGGGCGGCGGCTACACCTTC. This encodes CASSPLTGGGGYTF.

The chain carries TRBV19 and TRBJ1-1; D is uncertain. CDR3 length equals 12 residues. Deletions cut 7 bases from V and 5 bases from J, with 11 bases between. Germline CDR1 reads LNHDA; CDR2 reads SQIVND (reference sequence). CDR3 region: CASTLGPTEAFF. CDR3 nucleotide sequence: TGTGCCAGTACCTTGGGCCCGACTGAAGCTTTCTTT.

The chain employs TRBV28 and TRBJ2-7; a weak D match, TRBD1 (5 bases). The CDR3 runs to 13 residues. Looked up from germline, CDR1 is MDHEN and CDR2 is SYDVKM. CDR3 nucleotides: TGTGCTTCGAAGGTAGCAGGGCCCTACGAGCAGTACTTC. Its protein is CASKVAGPYEQYF. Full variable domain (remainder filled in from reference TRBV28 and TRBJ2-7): DVKVTQSSRYLVKRTGEKVFLECVQDMDHENMFWYRQDPGLGLRLIYFSYDVKMKEKGDIPEGYSVSREKKERFSLILESASTNQTSMYLCASKVAGPYEQYFGPGTRLTVT.

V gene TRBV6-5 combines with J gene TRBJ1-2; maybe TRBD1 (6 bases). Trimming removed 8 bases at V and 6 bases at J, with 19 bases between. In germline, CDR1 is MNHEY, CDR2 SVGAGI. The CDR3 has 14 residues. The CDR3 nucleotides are TGTGCCAGCGCCACAGGGACCCTAGGAGATGGCTACACCTTC. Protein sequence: CASATGTLGDGYTF.

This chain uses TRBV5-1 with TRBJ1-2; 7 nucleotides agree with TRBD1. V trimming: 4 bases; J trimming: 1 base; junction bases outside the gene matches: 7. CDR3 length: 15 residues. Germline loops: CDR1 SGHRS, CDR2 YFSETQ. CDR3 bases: TGCGCCAGCAGCCCGACGGCAGGGGGTAACTATGGCTACACCTTC. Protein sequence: CASSPTAGGNYGYTF.